Described below is a single T cell receptor (beta chain) sequence and its context. Generated by immunoSEQ multiplex PCR, the TCRdb table keeps only in-frame clones and is missing some. Here the sample spans under 150,000 clones, 60% to 80% being singletons. This entry is derived from a study of blood T cell repertoires in COVID-19. With 11 bases removed from V and 6 bases from J, the gap between germline ends came to 13 bases. The CDR3 has 12 residues. Cohort 3 donors counted as recovered after two negative PCRs, clearance, or resolved symptoms. Material: PBMCs or T cells enriched from blood (not recorded which). This sequence joins TRBV12-3 or TRBV12-4 and TRBJ2-2, with a tentative D call TRBD1 (6 bases). This sequence was found in a woman in her 50s who had recovered from COVID-19. The CDR3 reads CASGRGAGELFF. CDR3 coding DNA: TGTGCCTCGGGCAGGGGCGCCGGGGAGCTGTTTTTT.